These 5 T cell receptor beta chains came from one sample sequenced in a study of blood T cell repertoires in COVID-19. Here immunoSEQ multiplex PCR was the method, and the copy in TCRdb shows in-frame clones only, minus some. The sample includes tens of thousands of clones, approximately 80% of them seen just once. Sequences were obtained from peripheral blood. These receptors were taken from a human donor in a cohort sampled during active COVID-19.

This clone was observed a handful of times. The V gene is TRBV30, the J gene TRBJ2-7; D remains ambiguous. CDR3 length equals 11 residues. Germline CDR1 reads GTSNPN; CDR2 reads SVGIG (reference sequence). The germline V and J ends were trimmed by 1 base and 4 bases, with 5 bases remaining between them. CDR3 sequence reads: CAWSGRYEQYF. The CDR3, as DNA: TGTGCCTGGAGTGGGAGATACGAGCAGTACTTC.

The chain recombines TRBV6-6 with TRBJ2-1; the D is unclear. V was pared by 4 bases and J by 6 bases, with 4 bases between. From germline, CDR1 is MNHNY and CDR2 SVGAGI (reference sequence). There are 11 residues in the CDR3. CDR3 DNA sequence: TGTGCCAGCAGTTCGAGCAATGAGCAGTTCTTC. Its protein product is CASSSSNEQFF.

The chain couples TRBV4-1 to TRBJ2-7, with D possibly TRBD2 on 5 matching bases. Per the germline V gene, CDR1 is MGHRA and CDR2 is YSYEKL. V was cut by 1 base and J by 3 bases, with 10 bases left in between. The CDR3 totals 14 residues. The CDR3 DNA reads TGCGCCAGCAGCCAAGGTAGCGTTGACTACGAGCAGTACTTC. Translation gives CASSQGSVDYEQYF.

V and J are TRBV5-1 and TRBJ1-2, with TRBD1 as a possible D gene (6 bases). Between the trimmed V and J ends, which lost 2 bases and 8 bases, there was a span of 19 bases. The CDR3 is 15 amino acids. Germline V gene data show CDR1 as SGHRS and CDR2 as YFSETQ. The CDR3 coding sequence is TGCGCCAGCAGCTTTAGTGTTCGACAGGTGGACGGCTACACCTTC. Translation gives CASSFSVRQVDGYTF.

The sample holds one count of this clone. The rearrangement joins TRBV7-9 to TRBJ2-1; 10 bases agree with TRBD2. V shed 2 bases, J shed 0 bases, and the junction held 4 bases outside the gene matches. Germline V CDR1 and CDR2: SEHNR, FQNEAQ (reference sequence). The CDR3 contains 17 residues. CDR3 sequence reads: CASSLFASGSSYNEQFF. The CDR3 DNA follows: TGTGCCAGCAGCTTATTTGCTAGCGGGAGCTCCTACAATGAGCAGTTCTTC.